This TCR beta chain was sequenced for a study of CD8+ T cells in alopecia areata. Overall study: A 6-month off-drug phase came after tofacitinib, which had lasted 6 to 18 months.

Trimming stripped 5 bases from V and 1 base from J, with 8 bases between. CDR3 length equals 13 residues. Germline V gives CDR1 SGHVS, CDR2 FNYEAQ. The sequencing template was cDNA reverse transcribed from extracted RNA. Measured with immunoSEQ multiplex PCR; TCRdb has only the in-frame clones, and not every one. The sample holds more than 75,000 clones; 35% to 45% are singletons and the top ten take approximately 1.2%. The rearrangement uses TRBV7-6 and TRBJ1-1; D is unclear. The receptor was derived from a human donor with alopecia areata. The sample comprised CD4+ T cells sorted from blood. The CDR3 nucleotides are TGTGCCAGCAGCCTATCAGGGAACACTGAAGCTTTCTTT. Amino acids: CASSLSGNTEAFF.